These 25 T cell receptor beta chains were all obtained from the same sample, sequenced in a study of control samples from healthy donors and cancer patients. Clones were sequenced by immunoSEQ multiplex PCR, and TCRdb holds only the in-frame ones, with some missing. This table has 150,000 to 200,000 clones, approximately 92% appearing once. The sequenced sample was blood. The receptor source for this set is a man aged 25-40 years in good health.

The chain uses TRBV6-2 or TRBV6-3 and TRBJ2-3; D is unclear. This CDR3 comprises 13 residues. V was pared by 2 bases and J by 4 bases, with 7 bases between. Looked up from germline, CDR1 is MNHEY and CDR2 is SVGEGT. The CDR3 sequence: CASSYTGPDTQYF. The DNA for the CDR3 is TGTGCCAGCAGTTACACCGGCCCAGATACGCAGTATTTT.

The chain links TRBV30 to TRBJ1-5; D is perhaps TRBD1 (5 bases). V was pared by 7 bases and J by 4 bases, with 11 bases between. Germline V lookup: CDR1 GTSNPN, CDR2 SVGIG (reference sequence). There are 12 residues in the CDR3. The CDR3 loop is CASKNRNQPQHF. CDR3 bases: TGTGCCTCAAAGAACAGGAATCAGCCCCAGCATTTT.

The V call is TRBV27, the J call TRBJ2-7; D is possibly TRBD2 (5 bases). The CDR3 runs 14 residues. Germline V gene data show CDR1 as MNHEY and CDR2 as SMNVEV (reference sequence). Trimming pared 8 bases from V and 2 bases from J, leaving 16 bases between. The CDR3, as DNA: TGTGCCAGCGGGCCCGAGGGTAGGACCTACGAGCAGTACTTC. Translation gives CASGPEGRTYEQYF.

The chain employs TRBV7-6 and TRBJ1-1; D perhaps matches TRBD1 (5 bases). The CDR3 runs to 14 residues. In germline, CDR1 is SGHVS, CDR2 FNYEAQ. Trimming removed 4 bases from V and 0 bases from J, with 9 bases in between. CDR3 loop: CASSSGSLNTEAFF. In DNA, the CDR3 is TGTGCCAGCAGCTCAGGGTCCCTGAACACTGAAGCTTTCTTT.

This clone occurred many times. V usage is TRBV12-3 or TRBV12-4 and J usage is TRBJ1-1; the D is unclear. This CDR3 is built from 12 residues. Trimming took off 6 bases at V and 8 bases at J, with 13 bases between the two ends. The CDR3 sequence is CASRPSESEAFF. CDR3 sequence (DNA): TGTGCCAGCAGACCGTCGGAGTCCGAAGCTTTCTTT.

V and J are TRBV10-3 and TRBJ1-6; D remains unclear. Deletions cut 3 bases from V and 11 bases from J, with 11 bases between. CDR3 size: 13 residues. Looked up from germline, CDR1 is ENHRY and CDR2 is SYGVKD. In DNA form, the CDR3 reads TGTGCCATCAGTGAAGAAGAGAGGGCACCCCTCCACTTT. Protein product: CAISEEERAPLHF.

The gene calls are TRBV19 and TRBJ1-5; D ambiguous. Germline CDR1 reads LNHDA; CDR2 reads SQIVND (reference sequence). V was cut by 1 base and J by 0 bases, with 7 bases left in between. The CDR3 contains 15 residues. CDR3 sequence: CASSIGDYSNQPQHF. The CDR3 DNA sequence: TGTGCCAGTAGTATAGGGGATTATAGCAATCAGCCCCAGCATTTT.

As for this clone: This CDR3 is also generated by other DNA sequences in the sample. The CDR3 here is CASSPPGRVTGGANVLTF. DNA of the CDR3: TGTGCCAGCTCACCACCGGGAAGGGTTACGGGGGGGGCCAACGTCCTGACTTTC. J is TRBJ2-6 and V is TRBV18; a possible D gene is TRBD2 (5 bases). In germline, CDR1 is KGHSH, CDR2 LQKENI. The V end was cut by 0 bases, the J end by 4 bases, with 16 bases between. The CDR3 totals 18 residues. Using reference TRBV18 and TRBJ2-6 for the parts outside the CDR3, the full variable domain is NAGVMQNPRHLVRRRGQEARLRCSPMKGHSHVYWYRQLPEEGLKFMVYLQKENIIDESGMPKERFSAEFPKEGPSILRIQQVVRGDSAAYFCASSPPGRVTGGANVLTFGAGSRLTVL.

This sequence joins TRBV5-4 and TRBJ1-2; the match to TRBD1 covers 7 bases. This CDR3 spans 13 amino acids. V lost 5 bases and J lost 5; bases outside the gene matches: 6. Germline V gene lookup returns CDR1 SGHNT and CDR2 YYREEE (reference sequence). The CDR3: CASRTGTAYGYTF. CDR3 DNA: TGTGCCAGCAGAACCGGGACAGCTTATGGCTACACCTTC.

V and J are TRBV3-1 (or the pseudogene TRBV3-2) and TRBJ2-2, with D tentatively TRBD2 (5 bases). Germline assignment: CDR1 LGHDT and CDR2 YNNKEL (reference sequence). V lost 7 bases and J lost 0, with 12 bases in between. The CDR3 consists of 15 residues. Written as DNA, the CDR3 is TGTGCCAGCAACGGCGGGCTAGCGAACACCGGGGAGCTGTTTTTT. Its translation: CASNGGLANTGELFF.

As regards this clone: Germline and junction disagree at one end, which may indicate a read error. The chain combines TRBV6-5 with TRBJ2-7; D is undetermined. CDR1 and CDR2 (germline): MNHEY, SVGAGI. CDR3 length equals 14 residues. The CDR3 reads CASSDSTERYEQYF. The DNA of the CDR3 is TGTGCCAGCAGTGACTCCACGGAGCGCTACGAGCAGTACTTC.

The chain recombines TRBV4-1 with TRBJ1-1; D may be TRBD1 (5 bases). This CDR3 is built from 13 residues. Germline CDR1 reads MGHRA; CDR2 reads YSYEKL. Trimming stripped 3 bases from V and 5 bases from J, with 10 bases between. The CDR3 DNA reads TGCGCCAGCAGCCACAGACAGCTGACTGAAGCTTTCTTT. Its protein is CASSHRQLTEAFF.

V usage is TRBV16 and J usage is TRBJ1-1; tentatively, D is TRBD1 (5 bases). V was pared by 6 bases and J by 0 bases, with 14 bases between. This CDR3 is built from 15 residues. CDR1 and CDR2 from the germline V gene are KGHSY and FQNENV. Here the CDR3 DNA reads TGTGCCAGCAGTCGTACGGGGCAGGTGAACACTGAAGCTTTCTTT. This translates into CASSRTGQVNTEAFF. Using reference TRBV16 and TRBJ1-1 for the parts outside the CDR3, the full variable domain is GEEVAQTPKHLVRGEGQKAKLYCAPIKGHSYVFWYQQVLKNEFKFLISFQNENVFDETGMPKERFSAKCLPNSPCSLEIQATKLEDSAVYFCASSRTGQVNTEAFFGQGTRLTVV.

The chain joins TRBV7-3 to TRBJ2-3; D is possibly TRBD2 (5 bases). The CDR3 has 15 residues. Deletions cut 0 bases from V and 0 bases from J, with 7 bases between. Per the germline V gene, CDR1 is SGHTA and CDR2 is FQGTGA. CDR3 in DNA: TGTGCCAGCAGCTTAACGAGCGGAAGCACAGATACGCAGTATTTT. The encoded protein is CASSLTSGSTDTQYF.

In DNA, the CDR3 is TGTGCTAGTGGTCCTGGACAGGGGACCTACGAGCAGTACTTC. It codes for CASGPGQGTYEQYF. The chain couples TRBV12-5 to TRBJ2-7; 9 bases line up with TRBD1. CDR1 is LGHNT and CDR2 is FRNRAP in the germline V gene. V lost 5 bases and J lost 2; bases outside the gene matches: 4. The CDR3 runs to 14 residues.

The CDR3 region has the DNA TGTGCCAGCATCCCTCCATGGGACTTAATTGGCTACACCTTC. Protein product: CASIPPWDLIGYTF. The chain carries TRBV7-9 and TRBJ1-2, with D possibly being TRBD1 (5 bases). Germline loops: CDR1 SEHNR, CDR2 FQNEAQ (reference sequence). The germline V and J ends were trimmed by 7 bases and 7 bases, with 19 bases remaining between them. The CDR3 extends over 14 amino acids.

The V call is TRBV4-2, the J call TRBJ1-6, with D perhaps matching TRBD1 (5 bases). Germline values: CDR1 LGHNA, CDR2 YNFKEQ. V gave up 4 bases and J gave up 7 bases, with 11 bases separating them. The CDR3 loop spans 14 amino acids. CDR3 nucleotide sequence: TGTGCCAGCAGCCGGGACCCGGAGAATTCACCCCTCCACTTT. Translated: CASSRDPENSPLHF.

The chain uses TRBV7-9 and TRBJ1-2; a possible D gene is TRBD1 (5 bases). Germline lookup yields CDR1 SEHNR and CDR2 FQNEAQ (reference sequence). The CDR3 runs 14 residues. Trimming took 5 bases from V and 4 from J, leaving 14 bases between them. This CDR3 is CASSQLEGVYGYTF. CDR3 DNA sequence: TGTGCCAGCAGCCAACTGGAAGGGGTCTATGGCTACACCTTC.

This clone appeared a single time. The sample contains more than one DNA sequence encoding this CDR3. V usage is TRBV12-3 or TRBV12-4 and J usage is TRBJ2-2; D gene ambiguous. Trimming took off 2 bases at V and 2 bases at J, with 0 bases between the two ends. The CDR3 spans 12 residues. The CDR3 DNA is TGTGCCAGCAGTTTAAACACCGGGGAGCTGTTTTTT. Its translation: CASSLNTGELFF.

The V gene is TRBV28, the J gene TRBJ1-2; possible D gene TRBD1, 6 bases. The CDR3 is 13 amino acids. The germline V and J ends were trimmed by 5 bases and 6 bases, with 13 bases remaining between them. Germline V gene data show CDR1 as MDHEN and CDR2 as SYDVKM. For the CDR3, the DNA is TGTGCCAGCAGTCTTACAGGGAAGGATGGCTACACCTTC. Amino acids: CASSLTGKDGYTF.

V gene TRBV27 combines with J gene TRBJ2-5; 8 bases agree with TRBD1. The CDR3 contains 14 residues. Germline-derived CDR1 and CDR2 are MNHEY and SMNVEV (reference sequence). V shed 6 bases, J shed 4 bases, and the junction held 7 bases outside the gene matches. The CDR3 is CASSWTGSVETQYF. As DNA, the CDR3 is TGTGCCAGCAGCTGGACAGGGTCGGTAGAGACCCAGTACTTC.

The chain links TRBV7-9 to TRBJ1-4; possibly TRBD1 for D (5 bases). Looked up from germline, CDR1 is SEHNR and CDR2 is FQNEAQ (reference sequence). Trimming took 5 bases from V and 7 from J, leaving 8 bases between them. This CDR3 contains 12 residues. The CDR3 sequence is CASSPGSEKLFF. In DNA, the CDR3 is TGTGCCAGCAGCCCAGGGAGTGAAAAACTGTTTTTT.

Only one count was recorded for this clone. The chain uses TRBV25-1 and TRBJ2-5, with no clear D. This CDR3 has 12 residues. Per germline, CDR1 MGHDK and CDR2 SYGVNS. Trimming shortened V by 5 bases and J by 5 bases, and 9 bases separated the two germline ends. The CDR3: CASSPTRETQYF. The CDR3 coding sequence is TGTGCCAGCAGTCCGACCAGGGAGACCCAGTACTTC.

This clone has only one observation. The rearrangement links TRBV28 to TRBJ2-2; D uncertain. V was pared by 4 bases and J by 7 bases, with 4 bases between. CDR3 length: 11 residues. Germline loops: CDR1 MDHEN, CDR2 SYDVKM. The CDR3 sequence: CASSSYGELFF. CDR3 DNA sequence: TGTGCCAGCAGTTCCTACGGGGAGCTGTTTTTT.

The chain recombines TRBV27 with TRBJ1-5; D uncertain. CDR1 is MNHEY and CDR2 is SMNVEV in the germline V gene (reference sequence). V was cut by 7 bases and J by 0 bases, with 10 bases left in between. There are 14 residues in the CDR3. The CDR3 is CASTDKNSNQPQHF. The CDR3 region has the DNA TGTGCCAGCACCGATAAAAATAGCAATCAGCCCCAGCATTTT.